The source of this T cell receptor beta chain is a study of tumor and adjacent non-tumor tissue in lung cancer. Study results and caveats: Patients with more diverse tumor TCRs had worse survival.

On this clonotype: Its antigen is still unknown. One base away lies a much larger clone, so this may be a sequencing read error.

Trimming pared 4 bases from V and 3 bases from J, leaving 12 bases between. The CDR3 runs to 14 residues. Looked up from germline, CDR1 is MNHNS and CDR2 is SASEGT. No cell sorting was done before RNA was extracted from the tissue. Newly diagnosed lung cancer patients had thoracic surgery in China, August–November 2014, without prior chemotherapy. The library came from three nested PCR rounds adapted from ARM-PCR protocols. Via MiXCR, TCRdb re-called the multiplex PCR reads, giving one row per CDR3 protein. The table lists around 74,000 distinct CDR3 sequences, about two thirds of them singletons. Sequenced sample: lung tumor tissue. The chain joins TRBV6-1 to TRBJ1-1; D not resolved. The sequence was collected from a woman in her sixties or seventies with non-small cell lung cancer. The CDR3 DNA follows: TGTGCCAGCAGTGTTCCCGGACGGGACACTGAAGCTTTCTTT. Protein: CASSVPGRDTEAFF.